This TCR beta chain was sequenced for a study of cytomegalovirus exposure and HLA in healthy donors. Study conclusions and caveats: Follow-up analysis later connected one missense variant in DCLRE1C with trimming of TCR beta V- and J-genes. 15,000 to 20,000 TCR beta sequences were associated with HLA alleles at 0.05 false discovery rate in a later analysis.

Germline V gene sequence: CDR1 SNHLY, CDR2 FYNNEI. The V and J ends lost 6 bases and 2 bases respectively, with 7 bases between them. CDR3 length: 13 amino acids. 13 Jbeta primers and 60 Vbeta primers were used for the PCR. Repertoires were generated with immunoSEQ multiplex PCR, while TCRdb's copy carries only in-frame clones and drops some. The sample consists of some 150,000 clones, around 77% of them appearing once. These donors counted as nominally healthy when sampled, but unrecorded immune exposures were likely. Note on this clone: Its antigen is still unknown.

The source is a young woman in good health and CMV-seropositive. The sample taken for sequencing was PBMCs. The V call is TRBV2, the J call TRBJ1-4; the D gene is possibly TRBD1 (6 bases). The CDR3 protein is CASRGQTNEKLFF. The CDR3 bases are TGTGCCAGCAGAGGACAGACTAATGAAAAACTGTTTTTT.